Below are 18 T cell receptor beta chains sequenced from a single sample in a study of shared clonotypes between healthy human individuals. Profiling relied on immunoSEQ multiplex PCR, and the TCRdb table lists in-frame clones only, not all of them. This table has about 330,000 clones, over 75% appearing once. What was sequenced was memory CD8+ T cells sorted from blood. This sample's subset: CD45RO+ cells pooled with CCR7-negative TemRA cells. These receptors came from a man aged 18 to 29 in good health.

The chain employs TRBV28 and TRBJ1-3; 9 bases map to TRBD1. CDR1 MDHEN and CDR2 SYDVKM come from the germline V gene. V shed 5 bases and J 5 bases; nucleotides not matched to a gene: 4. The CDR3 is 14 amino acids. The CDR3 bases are TGTGCCAGCAGTCCCGGACAGGGGCGAAACACCATATATTTT. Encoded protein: CASSPGQGRNTIYF.

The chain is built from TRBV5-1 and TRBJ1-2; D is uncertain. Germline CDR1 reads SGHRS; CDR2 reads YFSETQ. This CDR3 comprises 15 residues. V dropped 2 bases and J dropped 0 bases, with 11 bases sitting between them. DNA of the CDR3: TGCGCCAGCAGCTTAGAGCTATCACCTAACTATGGCTACACCTTC. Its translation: CASSLELSPNYGYTF.

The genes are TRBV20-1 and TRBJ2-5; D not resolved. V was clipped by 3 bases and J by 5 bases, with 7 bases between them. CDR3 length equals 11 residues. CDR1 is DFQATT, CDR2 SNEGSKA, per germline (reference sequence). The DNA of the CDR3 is TGCAGTGCTAGGATCGTGGAGACCCAGTACTTC. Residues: CSARIVETQYF.

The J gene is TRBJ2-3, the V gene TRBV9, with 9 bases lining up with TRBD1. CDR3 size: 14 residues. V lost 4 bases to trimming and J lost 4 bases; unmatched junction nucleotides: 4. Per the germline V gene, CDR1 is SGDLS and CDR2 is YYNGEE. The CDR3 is CASSYRDRADTQYF. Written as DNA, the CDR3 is TGTGCCAGCAGCTACCGGGACAGGGCAGATACGCAGTATTTT.

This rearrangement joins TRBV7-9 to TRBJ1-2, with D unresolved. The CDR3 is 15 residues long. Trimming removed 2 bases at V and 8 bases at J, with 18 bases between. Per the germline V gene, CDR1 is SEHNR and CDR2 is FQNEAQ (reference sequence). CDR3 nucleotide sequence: TGTGCCAGCAGCTTATTGCCGGGGTCGCGGGAAGGCTACACCTTC. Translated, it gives CASSLLPGSREGYTF. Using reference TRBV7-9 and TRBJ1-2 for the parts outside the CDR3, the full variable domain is DTGVSQNPRHKITKRGQNVTFRCDPISEHNRLYWYRQTLGQGPEFLTYFQNEAQLEKSRLLSDRFSAERPKGSFSTLEIQRTEQGDSAMYLCASSLLPGSREGYTFGSGTRLTVV.

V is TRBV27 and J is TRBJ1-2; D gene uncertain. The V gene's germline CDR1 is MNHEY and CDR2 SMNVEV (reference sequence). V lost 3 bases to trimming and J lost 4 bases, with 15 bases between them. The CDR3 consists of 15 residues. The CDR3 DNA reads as TGTGCCAGCAGTTTTAGGGTCCCTCCCAGCTATGGCTACACCTTC. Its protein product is CASSFRVPPSYGYTF.

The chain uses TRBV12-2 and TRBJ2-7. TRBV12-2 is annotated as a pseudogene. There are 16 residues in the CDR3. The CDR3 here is CASRPRGAGPNYEQYF. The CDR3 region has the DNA TGTGCAAGTCGCCCAAGGGGGGCAGGGCCTAACTACGAGCAGTACTTC.

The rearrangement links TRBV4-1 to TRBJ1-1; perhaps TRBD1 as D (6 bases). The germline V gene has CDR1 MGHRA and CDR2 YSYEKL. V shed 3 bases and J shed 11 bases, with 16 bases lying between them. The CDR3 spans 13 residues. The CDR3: CASSQLYRDWAFF. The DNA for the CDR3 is TGCGCCAGCAGCCAGCTCTACAGGGATTGGGCTTTCTTT.

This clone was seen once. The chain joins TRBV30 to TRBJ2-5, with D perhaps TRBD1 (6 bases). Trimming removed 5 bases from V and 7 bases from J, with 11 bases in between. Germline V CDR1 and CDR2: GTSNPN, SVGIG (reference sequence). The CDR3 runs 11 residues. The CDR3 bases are TGTGCCTGGGGGGGCTTTGGGACCCAGTACTTC. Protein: CAWGGFGTQYF. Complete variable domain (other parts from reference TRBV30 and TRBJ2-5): SQTIHQWPATLVQPVGSPLSLECTVEGTSNPNLYWYRQAAGRGLQLLFYSVGIGQISSEVPQNLSASRPQDRQFILSSKKLLLSDSGFYLCAWGGFGTQYFGPGTRLLVL.

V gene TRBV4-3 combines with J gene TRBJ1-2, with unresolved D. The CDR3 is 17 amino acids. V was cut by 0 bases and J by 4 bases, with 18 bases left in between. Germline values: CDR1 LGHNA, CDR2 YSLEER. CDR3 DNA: TGCGCCAGCAGCCAAGAGTCGGGGATCAACGCGGGCTATGGCTACACCTTC. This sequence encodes CASSQESGINAGYGYTF.

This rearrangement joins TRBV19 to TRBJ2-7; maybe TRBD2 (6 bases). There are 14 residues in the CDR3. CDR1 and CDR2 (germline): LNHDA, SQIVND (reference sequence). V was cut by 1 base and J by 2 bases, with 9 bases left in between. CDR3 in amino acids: CASSIVPGAYEQYF. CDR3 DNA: TGTGCCAGTAGTATAGTTCCGGGAGCCTACGAGCAGTACTTC.

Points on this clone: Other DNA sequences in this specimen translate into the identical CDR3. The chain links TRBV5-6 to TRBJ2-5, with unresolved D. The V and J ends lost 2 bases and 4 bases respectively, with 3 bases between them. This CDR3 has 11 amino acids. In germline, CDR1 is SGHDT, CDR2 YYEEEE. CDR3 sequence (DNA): TGTGCCAGCAGCTTCTCAGAGACCCAGTACTTC. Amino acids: CASSFSETQYF.

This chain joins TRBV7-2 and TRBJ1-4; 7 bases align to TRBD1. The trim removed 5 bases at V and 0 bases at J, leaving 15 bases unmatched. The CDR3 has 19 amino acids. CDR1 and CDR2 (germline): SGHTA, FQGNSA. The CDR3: CASSRSGDSVFPTNEKLFF. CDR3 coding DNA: TGTGCCAGCAGCCGAAGTGGGGACAGCGTGTTCCCAACTAATGAAAAACTGTTTTTT.

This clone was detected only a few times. The CDR3 protein is CASSVGTGNQPQHF. DNA of the CDR3: TGTGCCAGTAGTGTAGGGACGGGCAATCAGCCCCAGCATTTT. This sequence joins TRBV19 and TRBJ1-5; TRBD1 might be the D (5 bases). The CDR3 contains 14 residues. CDR1 is LNHDA and CDR2 is SQIVND in the germline V gene (reference sequence). V gave up 5 bases and J gave up 2 bases, with 10 bases separating them.

CDR3 sequence: CASSLSGHISNQPQHF. CDR3 DNA sequence: TGTGCCAGCAGCTTAAGCGGACATATTAGCAATCAGCCCCAGCATTTT. This chain uses TRBV7-8 with TRBJ1-5; D is possibly TRBD1 (5 bases). This CDR3 is built from 16 residues. Trimming pared 2 bases from V and 0 bases from J, leaving 11 bases between. Looked up from germline, CDR1 is SGHVS and CDR2 is FQNEAQ.

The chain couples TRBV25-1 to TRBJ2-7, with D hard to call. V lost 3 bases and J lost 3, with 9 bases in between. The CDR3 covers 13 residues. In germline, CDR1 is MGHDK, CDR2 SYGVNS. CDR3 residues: CASSEAPFYEQYF. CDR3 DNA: TGTGCCAGCAGTGAGGCGCCGTTCTACGAGCAGTACTTC.

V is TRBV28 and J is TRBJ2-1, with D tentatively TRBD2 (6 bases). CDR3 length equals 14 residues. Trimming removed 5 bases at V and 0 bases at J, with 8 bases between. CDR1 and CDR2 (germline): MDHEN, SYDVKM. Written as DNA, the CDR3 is TGTGCCAGCAGTGCGGGACCCTCCTACAATGAGCAGTTCTTC. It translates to CASSAGPSYNEQFF.

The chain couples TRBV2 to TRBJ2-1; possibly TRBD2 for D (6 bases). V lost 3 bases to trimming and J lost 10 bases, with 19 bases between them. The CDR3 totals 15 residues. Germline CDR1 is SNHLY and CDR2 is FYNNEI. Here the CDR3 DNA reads TGTGCCAGCAGTGATTTATGGCTAGCGCTCGGGGAGCAGTTCTTC. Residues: CASSDLWLALGEQFF.